This TCR beta chain derives from a study of cytomegalovirus exposure and HLA in healthy donors. This CDR3 is built from 14 residues. The V gene lost 4 bases and the J gene lost 0 bases, with 11 bases spanning the gap. From germline, CDR1 is SGHNT and CDR2 YYREEE (reference sequence). In the PCR, 60 Vbeta and 13 Jbeta primers were used. The data were produced by immunoSEQ multiplex PCR, yet TCRdb's version contains in-frame clones alone and is incomplete. The table records 110,000 to 150,000 clones, 76% of them present only once. The genes are TRBV5-4 and TRBJ2-7; D remains unclear. Sequenced: PBMCs. The sequence derives from a woman between 40 and 50 years old in good health and CMV-seronegative. The CDR3 coding sequence is TGTGCCAGCAGCCGCCAGGCAAACTCCTACGAGCAGTACTTC. Protein product: CASSRQANSYEQYF.